The clone carrying this T cell receptor beta chain was found a few times. Its antigen is unidentified. This may come from a read error, since a much larger clone is one base off. The sample originates from a study of beta chain features in type 1 diabetes. Overall study results and limits: A PCR bias possibly favoring shorter templates would apply equally to patients and controls. In all four CD4+ subsets, TCRB CDR3 length was significantly, moderately reduced in type 1 diabetes.

The CDR3 runs 13 residues. CDR1 and CDR2 from the germline V gene are SGHTA and FQGNSA. Deletions cut 2 bases from V and 3 bases from J, with 8 bases between. Sorted CD4+ subsets: naive, central memory, regulatory, stem cell-like memory (CD45RO/CCR7/CD25/CD127/CD95/CD27 panel). Sorted populations all had greater than 95% purity. Investigators reverse transcribed all isolated RNA, so they sequenced expressed TCRB transcripts. Clones were sequenced by immunoSEQ multiplex PCR, and TCRdb holds only the in-frame ones, with some missing. The sample has 130,000 to 150,000 clones, around 13% seen once. The sequence was collected from a man between 18 and 29 years old with type 1 diabetes. V usage is TRBV7-2 and J usage is TRBJ2-7; D ambiguous. The sequencing input was central memory CD4+ T cells from blood. The CDR3 loop reads CASSLPQSYEQYF. As DNA, the CDR3 is TGTGCCAGCAGCTTACCACAGAGCTACGAGCAGTACTTC.